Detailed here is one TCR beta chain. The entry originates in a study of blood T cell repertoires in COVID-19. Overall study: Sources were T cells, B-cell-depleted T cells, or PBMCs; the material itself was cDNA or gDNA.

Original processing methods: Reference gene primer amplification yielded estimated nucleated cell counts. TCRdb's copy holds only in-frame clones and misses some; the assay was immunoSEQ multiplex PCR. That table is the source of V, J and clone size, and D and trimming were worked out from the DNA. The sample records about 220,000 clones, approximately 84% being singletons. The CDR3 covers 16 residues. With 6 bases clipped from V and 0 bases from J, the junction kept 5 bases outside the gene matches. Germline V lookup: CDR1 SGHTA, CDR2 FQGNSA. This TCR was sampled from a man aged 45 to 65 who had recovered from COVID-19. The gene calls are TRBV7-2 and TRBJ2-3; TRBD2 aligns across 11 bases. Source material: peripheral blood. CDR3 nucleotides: TGTGCCAGCAGGGAACTAGCGGGAGTAAGCACAGATACGCAGTATTTT. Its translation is CASRELAGVSTDTQYF.